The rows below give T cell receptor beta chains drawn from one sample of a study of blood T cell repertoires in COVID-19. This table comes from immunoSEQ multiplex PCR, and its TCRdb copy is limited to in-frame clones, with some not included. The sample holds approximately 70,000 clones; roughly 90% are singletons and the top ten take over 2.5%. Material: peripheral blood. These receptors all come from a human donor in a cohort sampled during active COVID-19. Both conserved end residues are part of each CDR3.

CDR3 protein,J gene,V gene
CASSDSGGPQETQYF,TRBJ2-5,TRBV9
CASSGGQASPSSPLHF,TRBJ1-6,TRBV6-4
CASRTGTGGSNQPQHF,TRBJ1-5,TRBV27
CASSVGAGDSYEQYF,TRBJ2-7,TRBV9
CASSRDRRNTGELFF,TRBJ2-2,TRBV5-6
CASLGSGVAYEQYF,TRBJ2-7,TRBV28
CASSLEAGGFTDTQYF,TRBJ2-3,TRBV5-1
CASSLALGGQETQYF,TRBJ2-5,TRBV7-2
CASSTAGRTSTDTQYF,TRBJ2-3,TRBV9
CASSLKDRGGTGELFF,TRBJ2-2,TRBV5-6
CASSRRQSSYEQYF,TRBJ2-7,TRBV28
CASFPAGARGTF,TRBJ1-2,TRBV12-3/TRBV12-4
CASHGLAAPVEQFF,TRBJ2-1,TRBV27
CASSPQLAGGITDTQYF,TRBJ2-3,TRBV4-1
CASSPHRGHEQFF,TRBJ2-1,TRBV7-8
CASSFRSGTGGNTQYF,TRBJ2-3,TRBV7-2
CASSIVTGGEKLFF,TRBJ1-4,TRBV19
CASSYTSGGPSEQYF,TRBJ2-7,TRBV6-2/TRBV6-3
CASSQGTQGALWGETQYF,TRBJ2-5,TRBV3-1/TRBV3-2
CAWSSAGVSNEKLFF,TRBJ1-4,TRBV30